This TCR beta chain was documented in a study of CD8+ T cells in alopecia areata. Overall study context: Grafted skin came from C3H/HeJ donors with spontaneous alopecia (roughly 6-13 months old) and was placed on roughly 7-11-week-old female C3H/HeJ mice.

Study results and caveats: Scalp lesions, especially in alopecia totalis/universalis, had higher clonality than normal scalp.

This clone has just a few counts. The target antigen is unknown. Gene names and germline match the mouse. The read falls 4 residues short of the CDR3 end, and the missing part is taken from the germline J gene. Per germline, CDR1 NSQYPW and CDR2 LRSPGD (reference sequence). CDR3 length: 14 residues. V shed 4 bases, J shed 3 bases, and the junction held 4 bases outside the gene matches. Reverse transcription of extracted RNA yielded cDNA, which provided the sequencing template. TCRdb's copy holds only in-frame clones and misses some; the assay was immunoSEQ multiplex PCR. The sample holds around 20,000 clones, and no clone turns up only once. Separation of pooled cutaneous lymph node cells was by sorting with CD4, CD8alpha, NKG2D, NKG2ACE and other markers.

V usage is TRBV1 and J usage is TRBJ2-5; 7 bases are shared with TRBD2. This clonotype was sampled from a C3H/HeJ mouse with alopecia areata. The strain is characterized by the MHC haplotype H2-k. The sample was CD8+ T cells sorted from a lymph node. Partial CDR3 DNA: TGCACCTGCAGTGGCTGGGGGTTACAAGAC. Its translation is CTCSGWGLQD. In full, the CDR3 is CTCSGWGLQDTQYF.